This T cell receptor beta chain is from a study of blood T cell repertoires in COVID-19. As for the study in general: Samples taken during acute and convalescent COVID-19 were collected in the United States, Italy and Spain. T cells, B-cell-depleted T cells, or PBMCs provided the cDNA or gDNA that served as material.

Trimming cost V 1 base and J 1 base, with 11 bases left between them. Germline V gene data show CDR1 as SGHRS and CDR2 as YFSETQ. The CDR3 loop spans 16 amino acids. Authors' methods: Amplification of reference gene primers was used by the study to estimate nucleated cell counts. Profiled with immunoSEQ multiplex PCR; TCRdb holds only in-frame clones, not every one. V and J calls and clone size are those listed in that table; D and trimming were worked out from the DNA. The sample lists some 76,000 clones, more than 75% seen once, with approximately 10% in the top ten. The chain combines TRBV5-1 with TRBJ2-2, with D possibly being TRBD2 (5 bases). Sequencing used peripheral blood. The clonotype was recovered from a woman in her late teens or twenties with acute or convalescent COVID-19. CDR3 bases: TGCGCCAGCAGCTTGAGGGATGCGGGGAACACCGGGGAGCTGTTTTTT. Protein: CASSLRDAGNTGELFF. The full variable domain, its missing parts supplied by reference TRBV5-1 and TRBJ2-2, is KAGVTQTPRYLIKTRGQQVTLSCSPISGHRSVSWYQQTPGQGLQFLFEYFSETQRNKGNFPGRFSGRQFSNSRSEMNVSTLELGDSALYLCASSLRDAGNTGELFFGEGSRLTVL.